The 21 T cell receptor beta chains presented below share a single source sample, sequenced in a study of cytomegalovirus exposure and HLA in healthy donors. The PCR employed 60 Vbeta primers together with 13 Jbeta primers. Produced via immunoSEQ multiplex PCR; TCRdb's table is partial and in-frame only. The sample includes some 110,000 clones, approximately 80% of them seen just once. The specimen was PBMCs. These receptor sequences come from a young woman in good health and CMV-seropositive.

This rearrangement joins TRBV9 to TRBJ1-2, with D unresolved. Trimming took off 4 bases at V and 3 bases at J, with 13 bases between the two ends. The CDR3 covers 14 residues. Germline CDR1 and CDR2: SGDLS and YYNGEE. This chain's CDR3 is CASSPSTGDYGYTF. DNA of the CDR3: TGTGCCAGCAGCCCCTCGACCGGGGACTATGGCTACACCTTC.

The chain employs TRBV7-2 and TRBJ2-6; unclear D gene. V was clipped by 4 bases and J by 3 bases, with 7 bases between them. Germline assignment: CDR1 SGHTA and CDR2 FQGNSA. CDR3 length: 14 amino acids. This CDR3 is CASSSTYGANVLTF. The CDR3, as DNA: TGTGCCAGCAGCTCAACTTATGGGGCCAACGTCCTGACTTTC.

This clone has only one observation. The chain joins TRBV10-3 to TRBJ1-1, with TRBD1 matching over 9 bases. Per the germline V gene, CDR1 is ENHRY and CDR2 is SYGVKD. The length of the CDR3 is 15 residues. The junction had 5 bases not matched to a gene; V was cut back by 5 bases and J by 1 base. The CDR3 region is CAISKQGAKNTEAFF. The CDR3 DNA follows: TGTGCCATCAGTAAACAGGGGGCAAAGAACACTGAAGCTTTCTTT.

CDR3 in amino acids: CASSGFGTGDQPQHF. The DNA for the CDR3 is TGTGCCAGTAGTGGATTCGGGACAGGGGATCAGCCCCAGCATTTT. The V call is TRBV19, the J call TRBJ1-5; TRBD1 matches 10 bases. This CDR3 has 15 amino acids. Germline CDR1 is LNHDA and CDR2 is SQIVND (reference sequence). J lost 5 bases, V lost 5 bases, and 6 bases had no gene match.

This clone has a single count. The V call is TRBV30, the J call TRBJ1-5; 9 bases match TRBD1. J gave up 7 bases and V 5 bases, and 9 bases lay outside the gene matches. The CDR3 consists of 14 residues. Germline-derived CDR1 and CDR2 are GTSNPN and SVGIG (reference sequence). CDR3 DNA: TGTGCCTGGGGGGGACAGGGTGGCCACCAGCCCCAGCATTTT. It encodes CAWGGQGGHQPQHF. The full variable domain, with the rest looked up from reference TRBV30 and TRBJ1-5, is SQTIHQWPATLVQPVGSPLSLECTVEGTSNPNLYWYRQAAGRGLQLLFYSVGIGQISSEVPQNLSASRPQDRQFILSSKKLLLSDSGFYLCAWGGQGGHQPQHFGDGTRLSIL.

CDR3 DNA sequence: TGTGCCAGCAGCTCTACAGGGGATTCACCCCTCCACTTT. Amino acid sequence: CASSSTGDSPLHF. The V call is TRBV7-9, the J call TRBJ1-6; 7 bases are shared with TRBD1. V trimming: 4 bases; J trimming: 8 bases; junction bases outside the gene matches: 2. The germline CDR1 and CDR2 sequences are SEHNR and FQNEAQ (reference sequence). The CDR3 has 13 residues.

CDR3 DNA sequence: TGTGCCAGCAGGTCCGGGGGGAGCTACGAGCAGTACTTC. Translated, it gives CASRSGGSYEQYF. This rearrangement joins TRBV7-9 to TRBJ2-7, with 7 bases identical to TRBD2. Trimming took 6 bases from V and 3 from J; bases not matched to a gene: 5. Germline V gene sequence: CDR1 SEHNR, CDR2 FQNEAQ (reference sequence). CDR3 length equals 13 residues. Filled out from reference TRBV7-9 and TRBJ2-7, the complete variable domain reads DTGVSQNPRHKITKRGQNVTFRCDPISEHNRLYWYRQTLGQGPEFLTYFQNEAQLEKSRLLSDRFSAERPKGSFSTLEIQRTEQGDSAMYLCASRSGGSYEQYFGPGTRLTVT.

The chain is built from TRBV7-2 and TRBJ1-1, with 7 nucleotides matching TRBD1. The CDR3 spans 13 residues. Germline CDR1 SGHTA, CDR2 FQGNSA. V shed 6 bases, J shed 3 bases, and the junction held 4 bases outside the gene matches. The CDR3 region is CASRQGEDTEAFF. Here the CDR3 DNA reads TGTGCCAGCAGGCAGGGGGAGGACACTGAAGCTTTCTTT.

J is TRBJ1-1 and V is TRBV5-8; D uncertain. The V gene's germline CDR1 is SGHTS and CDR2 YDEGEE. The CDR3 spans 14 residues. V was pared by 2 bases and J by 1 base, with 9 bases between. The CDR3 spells CASSLDTKNTEAFF. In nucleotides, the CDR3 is TGTGCCAGCAGCTTAGACACCAAGAACACTGAAGCTTTCTTT.

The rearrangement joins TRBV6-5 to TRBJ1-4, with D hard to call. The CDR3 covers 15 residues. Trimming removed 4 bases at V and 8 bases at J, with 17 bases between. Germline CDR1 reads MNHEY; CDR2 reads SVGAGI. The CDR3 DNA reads TGTGCCAGCAGTTTCACAAGGGATGGAGGGGAAAAACTGTTTTTT. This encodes CASSFTRDGGEKLFF.

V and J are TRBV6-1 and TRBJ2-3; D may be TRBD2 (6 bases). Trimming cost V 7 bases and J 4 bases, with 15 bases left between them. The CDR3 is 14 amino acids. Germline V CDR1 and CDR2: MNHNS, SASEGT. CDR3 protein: CASTRKREADTQYF. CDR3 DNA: TGTGCCAGCACCCGAAAGAGGGAGGCAGATACGCAGTATTTT.

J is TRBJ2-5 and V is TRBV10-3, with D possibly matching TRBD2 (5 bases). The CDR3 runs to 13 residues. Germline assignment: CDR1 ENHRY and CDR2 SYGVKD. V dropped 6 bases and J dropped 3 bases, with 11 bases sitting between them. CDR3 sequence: CAIRGSGEETQYF. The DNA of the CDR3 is TGTGCCATCAGGGGGAGCGGCGAAGAGACCCAGTACTTC.

CDR3 sequence reads: CASSAGHGSYNEQFF. As DNA, the CDR3 is TGCGCCAGCAGTGCGGGACACGGTTCCTACAATGAGCAGTTCTTC. The gene calls are TRBV10-1 and TRBJ2-1; a possible D gene is TRBD1 (6 bases). The CDR3 has 15 amino acids. CDR1 and CDR2 (germline): WNHNN, SYGVQD (reference sequence). Trimming shortened V by 4 bases and J by 1 base, and 11 bases separated the two germline ends.

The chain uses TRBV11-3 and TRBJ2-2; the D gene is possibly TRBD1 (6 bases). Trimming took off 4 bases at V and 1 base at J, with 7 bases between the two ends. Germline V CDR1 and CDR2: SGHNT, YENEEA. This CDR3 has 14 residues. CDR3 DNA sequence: TGTGCCAGCAGCTCGGACAGGAACACCGGGGAGCTGTTTTTT. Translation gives CASSSDRNTGELFF.

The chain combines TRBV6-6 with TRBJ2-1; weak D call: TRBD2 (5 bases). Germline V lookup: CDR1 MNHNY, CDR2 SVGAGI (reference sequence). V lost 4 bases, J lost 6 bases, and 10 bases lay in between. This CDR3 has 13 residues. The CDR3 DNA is TGTGCCAGCAGTTCCACCGAGGGCAATGAGCAGTTCTTC. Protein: CASSSTEGNEQFF.

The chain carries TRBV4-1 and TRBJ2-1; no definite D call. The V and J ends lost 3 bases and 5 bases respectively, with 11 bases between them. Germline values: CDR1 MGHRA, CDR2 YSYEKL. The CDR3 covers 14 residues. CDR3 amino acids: CASSHPVSHNEQFF. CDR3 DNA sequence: TGCGCCAGCAGCCACCCCGTGTCTCACAATGAGCAGTTCTTC.

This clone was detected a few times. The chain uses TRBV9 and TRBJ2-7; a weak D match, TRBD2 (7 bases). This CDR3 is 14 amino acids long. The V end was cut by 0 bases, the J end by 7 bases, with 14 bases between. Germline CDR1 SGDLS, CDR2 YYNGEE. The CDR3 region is CASSVGRGGWEQYF. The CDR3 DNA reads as TGTGCCAGCAGCGTAGGGAGGGGGGGTTGGGAGCAGTACTTC.

CDR3 sequence reads: CASIPGTSYEQYF. CDR3 in DNA: TGTGCCAGCATCCCTGGGACTTCCTACGAGCAGTACTTC. The chain links TRBV6-6 to TRBJ2-7, with a weak D call TRBD2 (6 bases). CDR3 size: 13 residues. The germline CDR1 and CDR2 sequences are MNHNY and SVGAGI (reference sequence). V was cut by 7 bases and J by 1 base, with 11 bases left in between.

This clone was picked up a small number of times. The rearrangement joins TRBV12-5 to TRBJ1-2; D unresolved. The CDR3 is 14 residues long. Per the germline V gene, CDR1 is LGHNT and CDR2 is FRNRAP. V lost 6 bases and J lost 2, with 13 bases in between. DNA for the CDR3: TGTGCTAGTGGGGGCGGGAGTTGGAACTATGGCTACACCTTC. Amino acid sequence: CASGGGSWNYGYTF.

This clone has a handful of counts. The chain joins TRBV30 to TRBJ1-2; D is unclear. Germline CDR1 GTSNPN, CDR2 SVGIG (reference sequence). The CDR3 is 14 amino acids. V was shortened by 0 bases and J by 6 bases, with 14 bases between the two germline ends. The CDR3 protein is CAWSVRSLADGYTF. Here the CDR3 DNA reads TGTGCCTGGAGTGTACGGTCCCTGGCGGATGGCTACACCTTC.

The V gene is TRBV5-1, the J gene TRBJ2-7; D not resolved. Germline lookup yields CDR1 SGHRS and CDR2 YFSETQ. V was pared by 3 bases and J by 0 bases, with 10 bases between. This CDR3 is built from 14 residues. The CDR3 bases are TGCGCCAGCAGCTATCGAGGAAACTCCTACGAGCAGTACTTC. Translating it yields CASSYRGNSYEQYF.